These T cell receptor beta chains were read from a single sample in a study of technical replicates of blood from several donors. The repertoire was sequenced with immunoSEQ multiplex PCR; TCRdb's copy has only in-frame clones and lacks some. The data hold 74,000 or so clones, with over 80% observed a single time. The specimen was T cells isolated from PBMCs. The source of these receptors is a human donor in good health. CDR3s leave out the opening cysteine and the closing phenylalanine or tryptophan.

J,V,CDR3
TRBJ1-1,TRBV6-5,ASSYGGRETEAF
TRBJ1-1,TRBV11-2,ASSSRTGPAEAF
TRBJ2-5,TRBV4-1,ASSPNIVRTGSKRTQY
TRBJ2-7,TRBV5-5,ASALRGLKPIPYEQY
TRBJ2-2,TRBV5-1,ASSLDSSGELF
TRBJ1-4,TRBV15,ATSRDLRGELF
TRBJ2-5,TRBV5-1,ASSSTTSGRETQY
TRBJ2-5,TRBV19,ASSIGLVKAGQETQY
TRBJ2-3,TRBV11-3,ASSFWRGEDTDTQY
TRBJ1-5,TRBV19,ASTRQGYQPQH
TRBJ2-1,TRBV7-9,ASSSLKLAGGLNDEQF
TRBJ1-2,TRBV7-8,ASSLAGTGADYT
TRBJ2-1,TRBV15,ATSRGDSGSGKQF
TRBJ1-2,TRBV20-1,SALSNYGYT
TRBJ2-7,TRBV7-9,ASSPDRTFAYEQY
TRBJ2-5,TRBV30,AWSADRMKTQY
TRBJ2-4,TRBV30,AWSTGNLLAKNIQY
TRBJ2-7,TRBV4-1,ASSQGQVVTYEQY
TRBJ1-1,TRBV6-6,ASSWTGDEAF
TRBJ1-2,TRBV18,ASSPPRMGGMSLYGYT
TRBJ2-7,TRBV28,ASPTAGEAGSTNYEQY
TRBJ1-4,TRBV5-4,ASSSRNEKLF
TRBJ1-2,TRBV19,ASSRTRGQASGGYT
TRBJ1-5,TRBV18,ASSPQVGQGVQPQH
TRBJ2-1,TRBV4-1,ASSQKEPGLAGARSEQF
TRBJ1-2,TRBV9,ASSGDSSNYGYT
TRBJ1-4,TRBV18,ASSPGEGVNEKLF
TRBJ2-6,TRBV7-3,ASSQNQVSGANVLT
TRBJ2-3,TRBV21-1,ASSAKPSSGSTDTQY
TRBJ1-1,TRBV29-1,SVESKYQGTEAF
TRBJ2-7,TRBV2,ASTAGTSRYEQY
TRBJ1-1,TRBV27,ASSLSWGRGEAF
TRBJ2-3,TRBV27,ASSLTSGGSPSTDTQY
TRBJ2-7,TRBV28,ASSFVSGQLTYEQY
TRBJ2-5,TRBV5-4,ASSSTGAQETQY
TRBJ2-1,TRBV23-1,ASSQSYGCTYNEQF
TRBJ2-5,TRBV19,ASSIGFREAQY
TRBJ2-7,TRBV2,ASKRDYEQY
TRBJ1-2,TRBV18,ASYRSPNYGYT
TRBJ1-2,TRBV28,ASGQDRGQYGYT
TRBJ1-2,TRBV28,ASRPSGTFFNYGYT
TRBJ2-3,TRBV27,ASSPGTQDTQY
TRBJ2-5,TRBV10-3,AISARSGGAQETQY
TRBJ1-1,TRBV2,ASTPLGGGLTEAF
TRBJ2-1,TRBV7-9,ASSEGGVSYNEQF
TRBJ2-3,TRBV9,ASSVSSLAGTPSITDTQY
TRBJ2-7,TRBV5-1,ASSLANNGYEQY
TRBJ1-1,TRBV4-2,ASSQDRDRGRRYTEAF
TRBJ2-1,TRBV7-9,ASSSFRGGPRPYNEQF
TRBJ2-3,TRBV29-1,SVEDLPSRQGLTDTQY
TRBJ1-2,TRBV7-9,ASSRDSLRGYT
TRBJ2-3,TRBV19,ASNGGSGITDTQY
TRBJ2-1,TRBV7-9,ASSPWTGYNEQF
TRBJ2-7,TRBV19,ASSITSGYEQY
TRBJ2-1,TRBV5-1,ASSLEGARGVYNEQF
TRBJ2-1,TRBV5-1,ASSVQIEHEQF
TRBJ1-1,TRBV19,ASSFRSDTEAF
TRBJ2-2,TRBV30,AWSVLEGDTGELF